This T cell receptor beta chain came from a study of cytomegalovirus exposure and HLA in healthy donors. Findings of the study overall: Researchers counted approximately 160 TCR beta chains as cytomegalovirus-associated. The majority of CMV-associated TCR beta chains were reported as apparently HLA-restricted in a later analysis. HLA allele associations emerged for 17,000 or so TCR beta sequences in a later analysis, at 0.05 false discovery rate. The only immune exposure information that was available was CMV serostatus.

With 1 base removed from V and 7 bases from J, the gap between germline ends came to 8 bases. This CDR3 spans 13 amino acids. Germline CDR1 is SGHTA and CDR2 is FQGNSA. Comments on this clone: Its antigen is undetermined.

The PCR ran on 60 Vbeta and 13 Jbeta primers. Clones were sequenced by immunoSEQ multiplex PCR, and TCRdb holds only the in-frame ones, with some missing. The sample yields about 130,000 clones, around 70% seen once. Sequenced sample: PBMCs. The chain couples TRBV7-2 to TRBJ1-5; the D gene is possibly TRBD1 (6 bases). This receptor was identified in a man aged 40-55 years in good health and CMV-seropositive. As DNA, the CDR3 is TGTGCCAGCAGCTTAGAGGGGGACCAGCCCCAGCATTTT. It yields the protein CASSLEGDQPQHF.